Sequencing of this TCR beta chain was carried out in a study of naive CD8 T cells in extremely preterm neonates. Peripheral blood came from healthy roughly 16-56 month-old surgical children and healthy nonsmoking adults. Findings of the study overall: The authors flagged variable productive template counts in preterm samples. Preterm neonates shared more CDR3 nucleotide sequences (approximately 2.7%) than older groups. Compared with older groups, preterm CDR3s were shorter, with fewer N additions and less trimming.

The protocol was immunoSEQ multiplex PCR, while the TCRdb copy is restricted to in-frame clones and leaves out a portion. This table has about 7,000 clones, roughly 98% appearing once. Trimming took 3 bases from V and 3 from J; bases not matched to a gene: 9. CDR1 and CDR2 (germline): MNHEY, SMNVEV (reference sequence). This CDR3 comprises 16 residues. About this clone: What it binds is unknown.

The sample taken for sequencing was naive CD8+ T cells from blood. This rearrangement joins TRBV27 to TRBJ2-7; 9 bases line up with TRBD2. The clonotype was recovered from a human donor in good health. The CDR3 DNA reads as TGTGCCAGCAGTTTCCAGGCGGGGGGGCTTTACTACGAGCAGTACTTC. This gives the protein CASSFQAGGLYYEQYF.